This T cell receptor beta chain was observed in a study of control samples from healthy donors and cancer patients (dated by TCRdb to the early 2020s). Notes on this clone: Its antigen has not been determined. No quality values exist for individual bases; no much larger clone is one base distant.

Library creation used the immunoSEQ multiplex PCR assay. TCRdb stores this immuneACCESS table with in-frame sequences only. Part of the clones is absent; in the studies checked, under half of the shortfall reflects unresolved V genes, and no reason is known for the rest. The table for this sample lists 65,000 to 95,000 clones; about 90% of them were counted only once. The ten largest clones capture over 15% of the sample. The germline V gene specifies SNHLY as CDR1 and FYNNEI as CDR2. The junction shows trimming of 8 bases on V and 0 bases on J, plus 13 bases between the germline ends. Including the terminal cysteine and phenylalanine, the CDR3 comprises 14 residues. Left in the record is the CDR3 DNA by itself, 42 bases read in frame from the first base.

Sequenced sample: blood. The V and J segments used are TRBV2 and TRBJ1-2; TRBD1 is possibly the D segment (5 matching bases). This TCR came from a man aged 50 or older in good health. The DNA reads TGTGCCAGCCGTCCCGGGGGTCCTAACTATGGCTACACCTTC. Translated, this gives CASRPGGPNYGYTF.